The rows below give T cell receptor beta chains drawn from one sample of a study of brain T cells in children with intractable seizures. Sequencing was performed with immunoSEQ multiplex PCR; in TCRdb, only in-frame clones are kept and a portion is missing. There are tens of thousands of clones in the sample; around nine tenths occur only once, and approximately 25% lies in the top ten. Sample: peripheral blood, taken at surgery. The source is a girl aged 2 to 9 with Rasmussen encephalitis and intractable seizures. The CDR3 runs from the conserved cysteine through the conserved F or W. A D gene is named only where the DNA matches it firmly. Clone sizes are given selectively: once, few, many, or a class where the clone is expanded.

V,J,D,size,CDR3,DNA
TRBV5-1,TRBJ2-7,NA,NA,CASASSPGPYEQYF,TGCGCCAGCGCTTCGAGTCCGGGACCCTACGAGCAGTACTTC
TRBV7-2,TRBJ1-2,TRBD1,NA,CASILPGQQSYTF,TGTGCCAGCATCTTACCGGGACAGCAGAGCTACACCTTC
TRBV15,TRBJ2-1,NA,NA,CATSRDPQAQGLGNEQFF,TGTGCCACCAGCAGAGATCCCCAAGCCCAGGGACTGGGCAATGAGCAGTTCTTC
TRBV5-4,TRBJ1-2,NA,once,CASSLNQGRANYGYTF,TGTGCCAGCAGCTTAAACCAGGGGCGAGCTAACTATGGCTACACCTTC
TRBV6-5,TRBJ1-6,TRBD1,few,CASRMTGGDSPLHF,TGTGCCAGCAGGATGACAGGGGGCGATTCACCCCTCCACTTT
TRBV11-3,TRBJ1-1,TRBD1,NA,CASSLSTGVNTEAFF,TGTGCCAGCAGCTTATCGACAGGGGTGAACACTGAAGCTTTCTTT
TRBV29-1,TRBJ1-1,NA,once,CSGGGSLTSMNTEAFF,TGCAGCGGAGGGGGATCCCTGACAAGCATGAACACTGAAGCTTTCTTT
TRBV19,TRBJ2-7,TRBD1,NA,CATRRGQGIGEQYF,TGTGCCACCCGGCGGGGACAGGGGATAGGTGAGCAGTACTTC
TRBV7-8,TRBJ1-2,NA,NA,CASSLADYGYTF,TGTGCCAGCAGCTTAGCAGACTATGGCTACACCTTC
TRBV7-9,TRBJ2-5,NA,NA,CASSSLGQEETQYF,TGTGCCAGCAGCTCTTTGGGTCAGGAAGAGACCCAGTACTTC
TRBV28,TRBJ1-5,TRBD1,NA,CASSLEPGGNQPQHF,TGTGCCAGCAGTTTAGAGCCAGGGGGGAATCAGCCCCAGCATTTT
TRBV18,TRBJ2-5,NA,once,CASSPMAARETQYF,TGTGCCAGCTCACCGATGGCAGCGAGAGAGACCCAGTACTTC
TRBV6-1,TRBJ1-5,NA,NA,CASSEVFRGRQPQHF,TGTGCCAGCAGTGAAGTATTCAGGGGACGCCAGCCCCAGCATTTT
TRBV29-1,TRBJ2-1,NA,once,CSARGSANEQFF,TGCAGCGCAAGAGGGAGTGCCAATGAGCAGTTCTTC
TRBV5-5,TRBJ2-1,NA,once,CASSAGHDEQFF,TGTGCCAGCAGCGCGGGGCACGATGAGCAGTTCTTC
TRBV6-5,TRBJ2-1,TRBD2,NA,CASRGLAGSGEQFF,TGTGCCAGCAGAGGACTAGCGGGATCAGGTGAGCAGTTCTTC
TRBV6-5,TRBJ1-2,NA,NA,CASSWGGGNYGYTF,TGTGCCAGCAGTTGGGGGGGTGGGAACTATGGCTACACCTTC
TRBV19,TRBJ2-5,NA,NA,CASSPWVMTVQETQYF,TGTGCCAGTAGTCCCTGGGTAATGACAGTACAAGAGACCCAGTACTTC
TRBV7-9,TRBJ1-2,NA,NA,CASRIRAGTIEGYTF,TGTGCCAGCCGCATTAGGGCAGGGACAATTGAGGGCTACACCTTC
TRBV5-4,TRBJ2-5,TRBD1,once,CASSLDRGRWETQYF,TGTGCCAGCAGCTTGGACAGGGGGCGGTGGGAGACCCAGTACTTC
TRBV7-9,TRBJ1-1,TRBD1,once,CASSFTGGKDEAFF,TGTGCCAGCAGCTTTACAGGGGGCAAGGATGAAGCTTTCTTT
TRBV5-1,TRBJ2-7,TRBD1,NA,CVSSAKGAFGYEQYF,TGCGTCAGCAGCGCCAAGGGGGCGTTTGGGTACGAGCAGTACTTC
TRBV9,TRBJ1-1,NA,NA,CASSLRDTEAFF,TGTGCCAGCAGCCTACGGGACACTGAAGCTTTCTTT
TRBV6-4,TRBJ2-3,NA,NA,CASSEGTEQYF,TGTGCCAGCAGCGAAGGGACGGAACAGTATTTT
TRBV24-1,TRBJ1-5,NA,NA,CATGNGITRDNQPQHF,TGTGCCACGGGAAACGGGATAACTCGAGACAATCAGCCCCAGCATTTT
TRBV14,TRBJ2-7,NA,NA,CASSQVGVYEQYF,TGTGCCAGCAGCCAAGTCGGGGTCTACGAGCAGTACTTC
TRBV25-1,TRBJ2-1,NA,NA,CASSSTGIGGYNEQFF,TGTGCCAGCAGTTCTACAGGGATCGGAGGGTACAATGAGCAGTTCTTC
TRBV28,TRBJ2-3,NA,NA,CASSDRAQYGDTQYF,TGTGCCAGCAGCGACCGGGCCCAATATGGAGATACGCAGTATTTT
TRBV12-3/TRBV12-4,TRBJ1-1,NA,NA,CASSFGREKAFF,TGTGCCAGCAGTTTTGGGAGGGAAAAAGCTTTCTTT
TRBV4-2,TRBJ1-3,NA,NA,CASSQDRDGAIGGNTIYF,TGTGCCAGCAGCCAAGATAGAGACGGGGCGATCGGTGGAAACACCATATATTTT
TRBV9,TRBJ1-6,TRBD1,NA,CASSIRDRVSPLHF,TGTGCCAGCAGCATACGGGACAGGGTTTCACCCCTCCACTTT
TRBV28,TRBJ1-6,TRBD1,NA,CASSLTTGGNSPLHF,TGTGCCAGCAGCCTAACAACAGGGGGTAATTCACCCCTCCACTTT
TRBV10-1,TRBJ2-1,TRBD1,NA,CASSNRDSPYKNEQFF,TGCGCCAGCAGTAATCGGGACAGCCCCTACAAGAATGAGCAGTTCTTC
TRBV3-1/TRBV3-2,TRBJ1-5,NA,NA,CASSQDLGQPQHF,TGTGCCAGCAGCCAAGATTTGGGGCAGCCCCAGCATTTT
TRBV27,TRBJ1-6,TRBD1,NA,CASSYGQGYSPLHF,TGTGCCAGCAGTTATGGACAGGGTTATTCACCCCTCCACTTT
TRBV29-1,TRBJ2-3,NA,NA,CSVLQGRRWWDTDTQYF,TGCAGCGTTTTACAGGGCAGGAGGTGGTGGGACACAGATACGCAGTATTTT
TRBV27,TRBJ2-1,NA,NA,CASRGFYNEQFF,TGTGCCTCCCGGGGGTTCTACAATGAGCAGTTCTTC
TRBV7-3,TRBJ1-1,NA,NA,CASSPGFSSEAFF,TGTGCCAGCAGCCCCGGGTTTTCCTCAGAAGCTTTCTTT
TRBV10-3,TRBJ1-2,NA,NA,CAIRGWSYGYTF,TGTGCCATCAGGGGATGGAGCTATGGCTACACCTTC
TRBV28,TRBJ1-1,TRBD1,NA,CASRSRTGRNTEAFF,TGTGCCAGCAGGAGCCGGACAGGTCGGAACACTGAAGCTTTCTTT
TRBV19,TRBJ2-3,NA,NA,CASGIAGGHTDTQYF,TGTGCCAGTGGGATAGCTGGGGGTCACACAGATACGCAGTATTTT
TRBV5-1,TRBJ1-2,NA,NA,CASSKGTGHGYTF,TGCGCCAGCAGCAAGGGAACAGGGCATGGCTACACCTTC
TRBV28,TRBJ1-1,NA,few,CASSLDGTEAFF,TGTGCCAGCAGTTTGGACGGGACGGAAGCTTTCTTT
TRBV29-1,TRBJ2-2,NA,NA,CSVPTGANTGELFF,TGCAGCGTCCCAACGGGGGCTAACACCGGGGAGCTGTTTTTT
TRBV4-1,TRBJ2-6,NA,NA,CASSQALGGARLSGANVLTF,TGCGCCAGCAGCCAGGCCCTAGGGGGGGCGAGGCTCTCTGGGGCCAACGTCCTGACTTTC
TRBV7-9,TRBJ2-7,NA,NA,CASSHRQVYEQYF,TGTGCCAGCAGCCACAGACAGGTCTACGAGCAGTACTTC
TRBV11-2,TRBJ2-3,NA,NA,CASSLGYAGDTQYF,TGTGCCAGCAGCTTAGGATATGCGGGAGATACGCAGTATTTT
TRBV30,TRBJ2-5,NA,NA,CAWSVPWRQGGQETQYF,TGTGCCTGGAGTGTACCGTGGCGTCAGGGGGGTCAAGAGACCCAGTACTTC
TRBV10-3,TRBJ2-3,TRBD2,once,CAISESGGLAGVSDTQYF,TGTGCCATCAGTGAGTCGGGCGGACTAGCGGGAGTTTCAGATACGCAGTATTTT
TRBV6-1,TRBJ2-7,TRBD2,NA,CASRETLTSGSSYEQYF,TGTGCCAGCAGAGAAACCCTCACTAGCGGAAGCTCCTACGAGCAGTACTTC
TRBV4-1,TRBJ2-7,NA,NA,CASSPEWGQNYYEQYF,TGCGCCAGCAGCCCCGAATGGGGGCAAAACTACTACGAGCAGTACTTC
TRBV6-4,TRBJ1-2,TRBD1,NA,CASSDSLTGVTF,TGTGCCAGCAGTGACTCGCTCACAGGGGTCACCTTC
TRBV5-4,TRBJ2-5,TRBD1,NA,CASSFRDRYPETQYF,TGTGCCAGCAGCTTCCGGGACAGATATCCAGAGACCCAGTACTTC
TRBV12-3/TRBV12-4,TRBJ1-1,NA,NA,CASSLSREAFF,TGTGCCAGCAGTTTATCCAGGGAAGCTTTCTTT
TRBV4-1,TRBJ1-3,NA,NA,CASSLVAGNTIYF,TGCGCCAGCAGCCTAGTGGCTGGAAACACCATATATTTT